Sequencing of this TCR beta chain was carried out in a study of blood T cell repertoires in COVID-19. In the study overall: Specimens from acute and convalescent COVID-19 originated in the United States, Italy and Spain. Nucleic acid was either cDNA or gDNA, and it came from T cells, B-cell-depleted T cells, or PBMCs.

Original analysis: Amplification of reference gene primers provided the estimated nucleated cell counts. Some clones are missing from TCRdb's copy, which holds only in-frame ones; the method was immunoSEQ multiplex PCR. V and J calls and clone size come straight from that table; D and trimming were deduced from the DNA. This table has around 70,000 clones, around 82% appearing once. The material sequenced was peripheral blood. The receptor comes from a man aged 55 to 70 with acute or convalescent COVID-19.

The DNA for the CDR3 is TGTGCCAGCAGCTTGGACGGGAACTATGGCTACACCTTC. Amino acids: CASSLDGNYGYTF. The chain recombines TRBV5-4 with TRBJ1-2; no definite D call. V was cut by 0 bases and J by 2 bases, with 5 bases left in between. There are 13 residues in the CDR3. The V gene's germline CDR1 is SGHNT and CDR2 YYREEE (reference sequence).